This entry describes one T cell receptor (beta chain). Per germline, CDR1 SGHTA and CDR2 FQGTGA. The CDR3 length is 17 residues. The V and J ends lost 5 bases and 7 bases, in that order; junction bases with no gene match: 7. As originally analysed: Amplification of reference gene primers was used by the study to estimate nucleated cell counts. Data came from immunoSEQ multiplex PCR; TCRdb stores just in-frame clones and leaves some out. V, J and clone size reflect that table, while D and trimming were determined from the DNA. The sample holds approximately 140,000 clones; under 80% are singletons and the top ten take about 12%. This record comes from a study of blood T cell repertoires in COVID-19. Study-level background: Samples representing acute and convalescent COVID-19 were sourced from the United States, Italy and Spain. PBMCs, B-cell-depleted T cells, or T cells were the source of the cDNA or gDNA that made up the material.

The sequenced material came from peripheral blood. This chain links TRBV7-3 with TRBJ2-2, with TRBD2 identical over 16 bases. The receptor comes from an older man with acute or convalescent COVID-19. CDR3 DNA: TGTGCCAGCAGCCCGGGACTAGCGGGGGGGCTAGGCGGGGAGCTGTTTTTT. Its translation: CASSPGLAGGLGGELFF.